The rows below give T cell receptor beta chains drawn from one sample of a study of radiotherapy plus CTLA-4 blockade in lung cancer. Using immunoSEQ multiplex PCR, the repertoire was profiled, and TCRdb retains in-frame clones only, with some absent. The sample carries 75,000 to 100,000 clones, roughly 80% recorded once. Sequenced here: peripheral blood, sampled from a patient treated with radiotherapy plus ipilimumab. These receptors were obtained from a human donor with non-small cell lung cancer who had a partial response to radiotherapy plus ipilimumab. CDR3s include the opening cysteine and the closing phenylalanine or tryptophan. D genes are given only for firm matches. Some rows mark clone size as missing; the rest say once, few, many or name a class of expanded clone.

v_call: TRBV2; clone_size: .; j_call: TRBJ2-5; d_call: .; cdr3_nt: TGTGCCAGCAGTGCGTCCAGGTACCAAGAGACCCAGTACTTC; cdr3_aa: CASSASRYQETQYF
v_call: TRBV29-1; clone_size: .; j_call: TRBJ2-3; d_call: TRBD2; cdr3_nt: TGCAGCGTTGAACTAGCGGGCACAGATACGCAGTATTTT; cdr3_aa: CSVELAGTDTQYF
v_call: TRBV28; clone_size: .; j_call: TRBJ1-2; d_call: .; cdr3_nt: TGTGCCAGCAGTACCGCCGACAGTACTGGCTACACCTTC; cdr3_aa: CASSTADSTGYTF
v_call: TRBV5-5; clone_size: .; j_call: TRBJ2-1; d_call: TRBD2; cdr3_nt: TGTGCCAGCAGCGGAGCGGGAGGGAATGGGCAGTTCTTC; cdr3_aa: CASSGAGGNGQFF
v_call: TRBV19; clone_size: .; j_call: TRBJ1-5; d_call: TRBD1; cdr3_nt: TGTGCCAGTAGTATTCTACAGGGGGCCCCCAATCAGCCCCAGCATTTT; cdr3_aa: CASSILQGAPNQPQHF
v_call: TRBV20-1; clone_size: .; j_call: TRBJ2-7; d_call: TRBD2; cdr3_nt: TGTAGTGGCCGGGGGGACTACGAGCAGTACTTC; cdr3_aa: CSGRGDYEQYF
v_call: TRBV27; clone_size: .; j_call: TRBJ1-4; d_call: .; cdr3_nt: TGTGCCAGCAAGTTATCGTTGAACCGGGAGCTAAGACTGTTTTTT; cdr3_aa: CASKLSLNRELRLFF
v_call: TRBV11-2; clone_size: once; j_call: TRBJ2-7; d_call: .; cdr3_nt: TGTGCCAGCAGCCGTCGACTAGAGCGCGAGCAGTACTTC; cdr3_aa: CASSRRLEREQYF
v_call: TRBV12-5; clone_size: .; j_call: TRBJ2-7; d_call: TRBD1; cdr3_nt: TGTGCTAGTGCCTCCGGGACAGGGGTTGAGGAGCAGTACTTC; cdr3_aa: CASASGTGVEEQYF
v_call: TRBV7-3; clone_size: .; j_call: TRBJ2-2; d_call: TRBD1; cdr3_nt: TGTGCCAGCAGCCGAGAGGGACAGGGGGGCGCCAGGGAGCTGTTTTTT; cdr3_aa: CASSREGQGGARELFF
v_call: TRBV9; clone_size: .; j_call: TRBJ1-2; d_call: .; cdr3_nt: TGTGCCAGCAGCGCCGGGACTGCAAGCTATGGCTACACCTTC; cdr3_aa: CASSAGTASYGYTF
v_call: TRBV5-4; clone_size: .; j_call: TRBJ2-7; d_call: TRBD2; cdr3_nt: TGTGCCAGCAGCTTGGGGGGACTAGCGGGAAGGGGCTACGAGCAGTACTTC; cdr3_aa: CASSLGGLAGRGYEQYF
v_call: TRBV4-2; clone_size: .; j_call: TRBJ2-5; d_call: TRBD1; cdr3_nt: TGTGCCAGCAGCCAAGACAGGGGGCACGAGACCCAGTACTTC; cdr3_aa: CASSQDRGHETQYF
v_call: TRBV19; clone_size: .; j_call: TRBJ1-5; d_call: .; cdr3_nt: TGTGCCAGTAGTATAGGAGATTATAGCAATCAGCCCCAGCATTTT; cdr3_aa: CASSIGDYSNQPQHF
v_call: TRBV13; clone_size: few; j_call: TRBJ1-2; d_call: TRBD1; cdr3_nt: TGTGCCAGCAGCTCCTTCCGGCCGAATATTACCCTGGGACAGCCTAACTATGGCTACACCTTC; cdr3_aa: CASSSFRPNITLGQPNYGYTF
v_call: TRBV19; clone_size: .; j_call: TRBJ2-2; d_call: .; cdr3_nt: TGTGCCAGTAGTATGGGGGGGGCGGCCGGGGAGCTGTTTTTT; cdr3_aa: CASSMGGAAGELFF
v_call: TRBV7-3; clone_size: .; j_call: TRBJ2-2; d_call: TRBD1; cdr3_nt: TGTGCCAGCAGCCGGACAGGGGGCTTAACCGGGGAGCTGTTTTTT; cdr3_aa: CASSRTGGLTGELFF
v_call: TRBV19; clone_size: .; j_call: TRBJ2-7; d_call: .; cdr3_nt: TGTGTCCATCACCTCGCGGGGACCGGATTTTACGAGCAGTACTTC; cdr3_aa: CVHHLAGTGFYEQYF
v_call: TRBV19; clone_size: .; j_call: TRBJ2-7; d_call: TRBD2; cdr3_nt: TGTGCCAGTAGTATAGATGGCGGGAGGATCTACGAGCAGTACTTC; cdr3_aa: CASSIDGGRIYEQYF
v_call: TRBV7-9; clone_size: .; j_call: TRBJ2-3; d_call: .; cdr3_nt: TGTGCCAGCAGCCAGGGAGGTCGGGGCAGACGCACAGATACGCAGTATTTT; cdr3_aa: CASSQGGRGRRTDTQYF
v_call: TRBV20-1; clone_size: once; j_call: TRBJ1-2; d_call: .; cdr3_nt: TGCAGCCCCCTAGAGGGCTACACCTTC; cdr3_aa: CSPLEGYTF
v_call: TRBV6-6; clone_size: .; j_call: TRBJ1-1; d_call: .; cdr3_nt: TGTGCCAGCAGTTACGCGAGGAACACTGAAGCTTTCTTT; cdr3_aa: CASSYARNTEAFF
v_call: TRBV28; clone_size: .; j_call: TRBJ2-6; d_call: TRBD2; cdr3_nt: TGTGCCAGCAGCCCTCCCCTAGGGACTAGCGGGAGTTCTGGGGCCAACGTCCTGACTTTC; cdr3_aa: CASSPPLGTSGSSGANVLTF
v_call: TRBV16; clone_size: .; j_call: TRBJ2-1; d_call: TRBD2; cdr3_nt: TGTGCCAGCAGCCGCCCTAGCGGAGCCTCCTACAATGAGCAGTTCTTC; cdr3_aa: CASSRPSGASYNEQFF
v_call: TRBV5-6; clone_size: few; j_call: TRBJ2-3; d_call: TRBD1; cdr3_nt: TGTGCCAGCAGCTTGGCCAGGGACAGGGTCTCAGATACGCAGTATTTT; cdr3_aa: CASSLARDRVSDTQYF
v_call: TRBV28; clone_size: once; j_call: TRBJ2-7; d_call: .; cdr3_nt: TGTGCCAACAGCCCAAGGACAGTCCTCTCCTACGAGCAGTACTTC; cdr3_aa: CANSPRTVLSYEQYF
v_call: TRBV7-2; clone_size: .; j_call: TRBJ2-5; d_call: TRBD1; cdr3_nt: TGTGCCAGCAGCACCCCCGGGACAGGGATGAGCGTGACCCAGTACTTC; cdr3_aa: CASSTPGTGMSVTQYF
v_call: TRBV9; clone_size: .; j_call: TRBJ2-4; d_call: .; cdr3_nt: TGTGCCAGCAGCGTAGCTGAGGGACATGGCATTCAGTACTTC; cdr3_aa: CASSVAEGHGIQYF
v_call: TRBV2; clone_size: .; j_call: TRBJ2-5; d_call: .; cdr3_nt: TGTGCCAGCAGTGAAGAATGGGGGGGCCCGGGAGAGACCCAGTACTTC; cdr3_aa: CASSEEWGGPGETQYF
v_call: TRBV28; clone_size: .; j_call: TRBJ2-1; d_call: .; cdr3_nt: TGTGCCAGCAGTTTCGACTGGGGGAGGTCGTATGAGCAGTTCTTC; cdr3_aa: CASSFDWGRSYEQFF
v_call: TRBV10-3; clone_size: .; j_call: TRBJ2-7; d_call: TRBD2; cdr3_nt: TGTGCCATCAGTGAAGGGACTACAATCCCGTACGAGCAGTACTTC; cdr3_aa: CAISEGTTIPYEQYF
v_call: TRBV9; clone_size: .; j_call: TRBJ2-3; d_call: .; cdr3_nt: TGTGCCAGCAGCCCCCAGGCAGACGATACAGATACGCAGTATTTT; cdr3_aa: CASSPQADDTDTQYF
v_call: TRBV5-5; clone_size: .; j_call: TRBJ2-5; d_call: .; cdr3_nt: TGTGCCAGCAGCTCTTTACGTTCCAGACAAGAGACCCAGTACTTC; cdr3_aa: CASSSLRSRQETQYF
v_call: TRBV5-1; clone_size: .; j_call: TRBJ2-5; d_call: .; cdr3_nt: TGCGCCAGCAGCCCGGGGGTGGCGGTAGCGATGAACCAAGAGACCCAGTACTTC; cdr3_aa: CASSPGVAVAMNQETQYF
v_call: TRBV27; clone_size: .; j_call: TRBJ2-7; d_call: TRBD2; cdr3_nt: TGTGCCAGCAGTTCTTGGACTAGCGGATCCTACGAGCAGTACTTC; cdr3_aa: CASSSWTSGSYEQYF
v_call: TRBV5-1; clone_size: .; j_call: TRBJ1-4; d_call: TRBD1; cdr3_nt: TGCGCCAGCAGCTTGGGACAGGGGGATGAAAAACTGTTTTTT; cdr3_aa: CASSLGQGDEKLFF
v_call: TRBV15; clone_size: .; j_call: TRBJ2-1; d_call: .; cdr3_nt: TGTGCCACCAGCAGAGTAGTAAACAATGAGCAGTTCTTC; cdr3_aa: CATSRVVNNEQFF
v_call: TRBV6-1; clone_size: .; j_call: TRBJ1-4; d_call: .; cdr3_nt: TGTGCCAGCAGTCCAGGTCCTAATGAAAAACTGTTTTTT; cdr3_aa: CASSPGPNEKLFF
v_call: TRBV7-9; clone_size: .; j_call: TRBJ2-3; d_call: .; cdr3_nt: TGTGCCAGCAGTTCCTCTGTCCGCACAGATACGCAGTATTTT; cdr3_aa: CASSSSVRTDTQYF
v_call: TRBV7-3; clone_size: .; j_call: TRBJ2-1; d_call: .; cdr3_nt: TGTGCCAGCAGCTTACTGGGCCAGGCGGAGCAGTTCTTC; cdr3_aa: CASSLLGQAEQFF
v_call: TRBV30; clone_size: once; j_call: TRBJ2-7; d_call: TRBD1; cdr3_nt: TGTGCCTGGAGTGTCTTTCGAGGGACAGCTAAATTGGGGGAGCAGTACTTC; cdr3_aa: CAWSVFRGTAKLGEQYF
v_call: TRBV18; clone_size: .; j_call: TRBJ2-5; d_call: .; cdr3_nt: TGTGCCAGCACCACCGGGCAAGAGACCCAGTACTTC; cdr3_aa: CASTTGQETQYF
v_call: TRBV27; clone_size: once; j_call: TRBJ2-7; d_call: .; cdr3_nt: TGTGCCAGCAGTTTCGCCCCGGGCTACGAGCAGTACTTC; cdr3_aa: CASSFAPGYEQYF
v_call: TRBV4-2; clone_size: .; j_call: TRBJ2-3; d_call: TRBD2; cdr3_nt: TGTGCCAGCAGCCAAGGGACGGGAGGACTAGAGGTTTATACGCAGTATTTT; cdr3_aa: CASSQGTGGLEVYTQYF
v_call: TRBV5-1; clone_size: once; j_call: TRBJ2-1; d_call: TRBD2; cdr3_nt: TGCGCCAGCAGCCTAGCGGGAGGGTCCGCCTACAATGAGCAGTTCTTC; cdr3_aa: CASSLAGGSAYNEQFF
v_call: TRBV4-2; clone_size: .; j_call: TRBJ2-3; d_call: TRBD2; cdr3_nt: TGTGCCAGCAGCCAAGTCTCGGGACTAGCGGGAGCTGGAGATACGCAGTATTTT; cdr3_aa: CASSQVSGLAGAGDTQYF
v_call: TRBV19; clone_size: few; j_call: TRBJ1-1; d_call: TRBD1; cdr3_nt: TGTGCCAGTAGTATTGACAGGGTGACTGAAGCTTTCTTT; cdr3_aa: CASSIDRVTEAFF
v_call: TRBV5-1; clone_size: once; j_call: TRBJ2-1; d_call: .; cdr3_nt: TGCGCCAGCAGCCCCGGAGGGGATAATGAGCAGTTCTTC; cdr3_aa: CASSPGGDNEQFF
v_call: TRBV28; clone_size: once; j_call: TRBJ2-3; d_call: .; cdr3_nt: TGTGCCAGCAGTCCGTTTCTCCGCGGGTCCTACGGCACAGATACGCAGTATTTT; cdr3_aa: CASSPFLRGSYGTDTQYF
v_call: TRBV4-2; clone_size: once; j_call: TRBJ2-1; d_call: TRBD2; cdr3_nt: TGTGCCAGCAGCCAAGCCGTGGCTAGCGGGAGTAAGTATGAGCAGTTCTTC; cdr3_aa: CASSQAVASGSKYEQFF
v_call: TRBV7-6; clone_size: .; j_call: TRBJ2-3; d_call: TRBD2; cdr3_nt: TGTGCCAGCAGTCTAGCGGGGACTAGCACAGATACGCAGTATTTT; cdr3_aa: CASSLAGTSTDTQYF